These T cell receptor beta chains were read from a single sample in a study of CD4 T cells in relation to SARS-CoV-2 and coronaviruses. Their specific antigens are unknown. Only in-frame clones appear in the TCRdb table, and some are missing; sequencing was by immunoSEQ multiplex PCR. This table holds 15,000 to 25,000 clones, about 86% found once. Material for sequencing was CD4+ T cells from PBMCs, cultured in vitro. The receptors shown here come from a human donor in good health. Each CDR3 is given with its conserved first and last residue. D genes are given only for firm matches. The size of a clone is reported for some rows only, either as once, few or many, or as a class for expanded clones.

>TRBD2|TRBJ2-1|TRBV4-1|.|16
TGCGCCAGCAGCCAGGGTTATCGCGGGGGGGCAAATGAGCAGTTCTTC
CASSQGYRGGANEQFF
>.|TRBJ2-4|TRBV5-1|.|15
TGCGCCAGCAGCTTTATATTGGGGGCGGGGAACATTCAGTACTTC
CASSFILGAGNIQYF
>.|TRBJ2-7|TRBV3-1/TRBV3-2|.|11
TGTGCCAGCAGCCAAGACTACGAGCAGTACTTC
CASSQDYEQYF
>.|TRBJ2-2|TRBV7-9|.|15
TGTGCCAGCAGCTGGGACAATAGGAACACCGGGGAGCTGTTTTTT
CASSWDNRNTGELFF
>.|TRBJ2-2|TRBV27|.|14
TGTGCCAGCAGAGCAATCGACAGGACCGGGGAGCTGTTTTTT
CASRAIDRTGELFF
>.|TRBJ1-2|TRBV20-1|.|11
TGCAGTGCTAGTGGGCCCTATGGCTACACCTTC
CSASGPYGYTF
>TRBD1|TRBJ2-7|TRBV23-1|few|18
TGCGCCAGCAGTCAATTGGCCCTCGGACAGGGAAATGACTACGAGCAGTACTTC
CASSQLALGQGNDYEQYF
>TRBD1|TRBJ1-2|TRBV6-6|.|14
TGTGCCAGCAGCCGACAGGGACCTAACTATGGCTACACCTTC
CASSRQGPNYGYTF
>.|TRBJ2-7|TRBV9|few|16
TGTGCCAGCAGCGTAGCGGACAACTGGCCCGTCTACGAGCAGTACTTC
CASSVADNWPVYEQYF
>.|TRBJ1-2|TRBV18|.|14
TGTGCCAGCTCACCGCAAGGAGATTGGGAGGACTACACCTTC
CASSPQGDWEDYTF
>TRBD2|TRBJ2-3|TRBV10-3|.|17
TGTGCCATCAGTGATCAAGCGGGAGGCCCCTCCACAGATACGCAGTATTTT
CAISDQAGGPSTDTQYF
>TRBD2|TRBJ2-2|TRBV7-2|.|16
TGTGCCAGCAGCTTAGGACTAGCGGGGAACACCGGGGAGCTGTTTTTT
CASSLGLAGNTGELFF
>.|TRBJ1-2|TRBV2|once|12
TGTGCCAGCAGAGTCGGCCCCTATGGCTACACCTTC
CASRVGPYGYTF
>.|TRBJ1-5|TRBV28|.|13
TGTGCCAGCATATCGCACGGCAATCAGCCCCAGCATTTT
CASISHGNQPQHF
>.|TRBJ2-1|TRBV5-3|.|12
TGTGCCAGAAGCCGCCGGAGGGGGGAGCAGTTCTTC
CARSRRRGEQFF
>.|TRBJ1-2|TRBV6-5|.|11
TGTGCCAGCAGTTCAGGGTATGGCTACACCTTC
CASSSGYGYTF
>.|TRBJ1-6|TRBV12-3/TRBV12-4|.|13
TGTGCCAGCAGTTTATTGGGGAATTCACCCCTCCACTTT
CASSLLGNSPLHF
>TRBD1|TRBJ1-4|TRBV5-4|.|15
TGTGCCAGCAGCACCGTAACAGGGGGCCGGGAAAAACTGTTTTTT
CASSTVTGGREKLFF
>TRBD2|TRBJ2-1|TRBV5-1|.|15
TGCGCCAGCAGCTTGGTTATGGGAGGGCTGAATGAGCAGTTCTTC
CASSLVMGGLNEQFF
>TRBD1|TRBJ2-7|TRBV12-5|.|14
TGTGCTAGTGCCCCGCTCAGGGGGCACTACGAGCAGTACTTC
CASAPLRGHYEQYF
>.|TRBJ1-1|TRBV7-2|few|13
TGTGCCAGCAGTTCCAGACCGGGGCCTGAAGCTTTCTTT
CASSSRPGPEAFF
>.|TRBJ1-3|TRBV11-2|.|17
TGTGCCAGCAGCACCCCTCGGGGCTTCAGCTCTGGAAACACCATATATTTT
CASSTPRGFSSGNTIYF
>.|TRBJ1-1|TRBV19|.|13
TGTGCCAGTAGAGAGGAAACTTACACTGAAGCTTTCTTT
CASREETYTEAFF
>TRBD1|TRBJ2-5|TRBV5-6|once|17
TGTGCCAGCAGCTTGGCCCGGCCTAGGGACAGGGCAGAGACCCAGTACTTC
CASSLARPRDRAETQYF
>.|TRBJ2-7|TRBV5-6|.|14
TGTGCCAGCAGCCTGGACTGGGCCTCCTACGAGCAGTACTTC
CASSLDWASYEQYF
>TRBD2|TRBJ2-1|TRBV3-1/TRBV3-2|.|15
TGTGCCAGCAGCCAAGTCAGGGCTAGCGGGACTGAGCAGTTCTTC
CASSQVRASGTEQFF
>TRBD1|TRBJ2-5|TRBV5-1|.|15
TGCGCCAGCAGCGCCGGGACAGGGTTGGATGAGACCCAGTACTTC
CASSAGTGLDETQYF
>.|TRBJ2-7|TRBV19|.|13
TGTGCCAGTAGTCCGAATGGGGAATACGAGCAGTACTTC
CASSPNGEYEQYF
>.|TRBJ2-7|TRBV2|.|17
TGTGCCAGCAGTGAAGCGCTAGGGGGAGAAGAAACCTACGAGCAGTACTTC
CASSEALGGEETYEQYF
>TRBD2|TRBJ2-7|TRBV18|few|14
TGTGCCAGCTCACCTAGCGGGAGCCCCTACGAGCAGTACTTC
CASSPSGSPYEQYF
>.|TRBJ2-7|TRBV6-2/TRBV6-3|once|14
TGTGCCAGCAGTTATGGGGGCGGGTCCTACGAGCAGTACTTC
CASSYGGGSYEQYF
>.|TRBJ1-4|TRBV7-2|.|14
TGTGCCAGCAGCTCCAGGGCTGGGGATGAAAAACTGTTTTTT
CASSSRAGDEKLFF
>.|TRBJ2-3|TRBV7-2|once|15
TGTGCCAGCAGCTTAGTGGTGGGGCCAACAGATACGCAGTATTTT
CASSLVVGPTDTQYF
>TRBD2|TRBJ2-5|TRBV18|.|15
TGTGCCAGCTCATGGCGGGAGCACGACCGAGAGACCCAGTACTTC
CASSWREHDRETQYF
>TRBD1|TRBJ1-1|TRBV5-4|.|14
TGTGCCAGCAGCCTGGACAGGGGGTGGGCTGAAGCTTTCTTT
CASSLDRGWAEAFF
>.|TRBJ2-3|TRBV3-1/TRBV3-2|.|13
TGTGCCAGCAGCCAGATTGTCACAGATACGCAGTATTTT
CASSQIVTDTQYF
>.|TRBJ1-2|TRBV9|.|15
TGTGCCAGCAGCCCCGGACAGAGACACAACTATGGCTACACCTTC
CASSPGQRHNYGYTF
>TRBD1|TRBJ2-7|TRBV5-4|.|14
TGTGCCAGCAGCCCGCAGACAGGGGATGTCGAGCAGTACTTC
CASSPQTGDVEQYF
>.|TRBJ2-3|TRBV9|.|15
TGTGCCAGCAGCGTAGGAGCGTCGGCCACAGATACGCAGTATTTT
CASSVGASATDTQYF
>TRBD1|TRBJ2-7|TRBV7-8|.|16
TGTGCCAGCCACTTAGTCCCGGACAGGGGGTTCTACGAGCAGTACTTC
CASHLVPDRGFYEQYF
>TRBD1|TRBJ2-1|TRBV11-3|.|16
TGTGCCAGCAGCCCTCGAGCAGGACAGGGGGGGAATGAGCAGTTCTTC
CASSPRAGQGGNEQFF
>.|TRBJ2-5|TRBV7-2|once|14
TGTGCCAGCAGCTTAAATCTAGCGTCTCGGGCCCAGTACTTC
CASSLNLASRAQYF